This is a list of T cell receptor beta chains from one sample in a study of STAT3 mutations in large granular lymphocyte leukemia. Only in-frame clones appear in the TCRdb table, and some are missing; sequencing was by immunoSEQ multiplex PCR. Of nearly 25,000 clones listed, 94% were seen once; the top ten hold around 7.1%. The source material was peripheral blood mononuclear cells. These receptors were collected from a man aged 40-50 years with T-cell large granular lymphocyte leukemia. Some clones in this sample may be carry-over from other donors' samples. The CDR3 runs from the conserved cysteine through the conserved F or W. D genes are given only for firm matches. The size entry is marked missing in some rows and otherwise reads once, few, many or a size class.

d_call	clone_size	v_call	j_call	cdr3_nt	cdr3_aa
TRBD1	-	TRBV5-4	TRBJ1-2	TGTGCCAGCAGCTTGGGACAGGGGAGGGCTAACTATGGCTACACCTTC	CASSLGQGRANYGYTF
TRBD1	-	TRBV5-1	TRBJ2-2	TGCGCCAGCAGCCCCGGGGACAGGGGGACCGGGGAGCTGTTTTTT	CASSPGDRGTGELFF
-	-	TRBV19	TRBJ1-5	TGTGCCAGTAGTATAGGCGGGCAGGGCGGCAATCAGCCCCAGCATTTT	CASSIGGQGGNQPQHF
TRBD1	-	TRBV5-1	TRBJ2-1	TGCGCCAGCAGCCCACGGGGACAGGAGCAGTTCTTC	CASSPRGQEQFF
-	-	TRBV5-5	TRBJ1-6	TGTGCCAGCAGCTTGGACACCGAGTCACCCCTCCACTTT	CASSLDTESPLHF
-	-	TRBV6-5	TRBJ2-3	TGTGCCAGCAGTTCCTCTATAGGGTACTCCACAGATACGCAGTATTTT	CASSSSIGYSTDTQYF
TRBD2	-	TRBV5-1	TRBJ2-2	TGCGCCAGCAGCTCGACTAGCGGGAACACCGGGGAGCTGTTTTTT	CASSSTSGNTGELFF
-	-	TRBV7-2	TRBJ2-1	TGTGCCAGCAGCTCCCGTAGGGGGAATGAGCAGTTCTTC	CASSSRRGNEQFF
TRBD1	-	TRBV12-5	TRBJ2-7	TGTGCTAGTGGTTCCCCCCCGGGGGACAGGGGGCGCGAAGGAAACTACGAGCAGTACTTC	CASGSPPGDRGREGNYEQYF
TRBD1	-	TRBV30	TRBJ2-3	TGTGCCTCTGACAGGGGGACCACAGATACGCAGTATTTT	CASDRGTTDTQYF
-	-	TRBV7-2	TRBJ2-5	TGTGCCAGCAGGGACAGCCTGGGAGAGACCCAGTACTTC	CASRDSLGETQYF
TRBD1	-	TRBV6-5	TRBJ1-1	TGTGCCAGCAGCACGGGACAGATGAACACTGAAGCTTTCTTT	CASSTGQMNTEAFF
-	few	TRBV9	TRBJ2-7	TGTGCCAGCAGCGTAGGGCCAGACTCCTACGAGCAGTACTTC	CASSVGPDSYEQYF
TRBD1	-	TRBV19	TRBJ1-6	TGTGCCAGTAGTATAATCGGACAGGCGAGCTCCTATAATTCACCCCTCCACTTT	CASSIIGQASSYNSPLHF
-	-	TRBV14	TRBJ2-5	TGTGCCAGCAGCCAAGATACAGGGAGAAAGACCCAGTACTTC	CASSQDTGRKTQYF
TRBD2	-	TRBV27	TRBJ2-3	TGTGCCAGCAGTTCCATTGGGGGGGCAGATACGCAGTATTTT	CASSSIGGADTQYF
TRBD1	-	TRBV5-1	TRBJ2-7	TGCGCCAGCAGACCGACAGGGGCCACCTACGAGCAGTACTTC	CASRPTGATYEQYF
TRBD2	-	TRBV13	TRBJ2-7	TGTGCCAGCAGCTCCCAAAAGGGACTAGCGGGACTTTACGAGCAGTACTTC	CASSSQKGLAGLYEQYF
-	-	TRBV11-2	TRBJ2-1	TGTGCCAGCAGCTTACAGGGAGATGAGCAGTTCTTC	CASSLQGDEQFF
-	-	TRBV9	TRBJ2-1	TGTGCCAGCAGCCCCCAGGGAAACTCCTACAATGAGCAGTTCTTC	CASSPQGNSYNEQFF
-	-	TRBV29-1	TRBJ2-1	TGCAGCGTTGCAACATCGTACAGCCCCTACAATGAGCAGTTCTTC	CSVATSYSPYNEQFF
-	-	TRBV18	TRBJ1-1	TGTGCCAGCTCACCGGGGGGTGACACTGAAGCTTTCTTT	CASSPGGDTEAFF
-	-	TRBV29-1	TRBJ1-2	TGCAGCGTTGAAGCGCCTGCGGGGGGCTACACCTTC	CSVEAPAGGYTF
TRBD1	-	TRBV7-9	TRBJ1-6	TGTGCCAGCAGCTTAGTGACAGGGGTACAGTCACCCCTCCACTTT	CASSLVTGVQSPLHF
TRBD1	-	TRBV4-1	TRBJ2-7	TGCGCCAGCAGCCTTGGACAGGAGGTCTTGGAGCAGTACTTC	CASSLGQEVLEQYF
TRBD1	once	TRBV10-3	TRBJ1-1	TGTGCCATCAGCGAGACAGGGGTGAACACTGAAGCTTTCTTT	CAISETGVNTEAFF
-	-	TRBV6-6	TRBJ1-2	TGTGCCAGCAGTTACGGCGCGTCAGGCTACACCTTC	CASSYGASGYTF
-	-	TRBV13	TRBJ1-2	TGTGCCAGCAGCTTAGGCCGGGGGTCGGGACGCTATGGCTACACCTTC	CASSLGRGSGRYGYTF
-	-	TRBV5-1	TRBJ2-7	TGCGCCAGCAGCGTCTCCTACGAGCAGTACTTC	CASSVSYEQYF
TRBD1	-	TRBV4-1	TRBJ2-5	TGCGCCAGCAGCCAAGATATGACAGGGTGGGAGACCCAGTACTTC	CASSQDMTGWETQYF
-	-	TRBV6-5	TRBJ2-2	TGTGCCAGCAGTTACGGGGGGAACACCGGGGAGCTGTTTTTT	CASSYGGNTGELFF
-	once	TRBV9	TRBJ2-2	TGTGCCAGCAGCCCGGGGACCCACACCGGGGAGCTGTTTTTT	CASSPGTHTGELFF
TRBD2	-	TRBV27	TRBJ2-2	TGTGCCAGCAGTTTCGGCGGGGGGGCCGCCGGGGAGCTGTTTTTT	CASSFGGGAAGELFF
-	-	TRBV25-1	TRBJ1-5	TGTGCCAGCAGTGAATCAGGAAGCCTAACCCAGCATTTT	CASSESGSLTQHF
-	-	TRBV5-4	TRBJ2-7	TGTGCCAGCAGCTCTTCTGGGGGGGCAGACGAGCAGTACTTC	CASSSSGGADEQYF
-	-	TRBV7-9	TRBJ2-7	TGTGCCAGCAGCTCCTGGGACTCTTACGAGCAGTACTTC	CASSSWDSYEQYF
-	-	TRBV7-9	TRBJ1-1	TGTGCCAGCAGCTTAGAGGGTCCTGAAGCTTTCTTT	CASSLEGPEAFF
-	-	TRBV18	TRBJ2-7	TGTGCCAGCTCACCCGGGGTGGGCTCCTACGAGCAGTACTTC	CASSPGVGSYEQYF
-	-	TRBV30	TRBJ1-3	TGTGCCTGGAGTCCTGGGGCGCAGGGAAACACCATATATTTT	CAWSPGAQGNTIYF
TRBD1	-	TRBV2	TRBJ1-2	TGTGCCAGCAGTGAAGTCGGGACAGGGGGTAACTATGGCTACACCTTC	CASSEVGTGGNYGYTF
-	-	TRBV4-1	TRBJ1-4	TGCGCCAGCAGCCAAAGCCCATCAGGGACTAATGAAAAACTGTTTTTT	CASSQSPSGTNEKLFF
-	-	TRBV7-2	TRBJ1-1	TGTGCCAGCAGCCAAATGGCAGCGAACACTGAAGCTTTCTTT	CASSQMAANTEAFF
-	-	TRBV30	TRBJ2-7	TGTGCCTGGAGCCGAGGGGCTGGAAACGAGCAGTACTTC	CAWSRGAGNEQYF
-	-	TRBV4-2	TRBJ1-4	TGTGCCAGCAGCCAAGAATCGATCGCGGGATATGAAAAACTGTTTTTT	CASSQESIAGYEKLFF
TRBD2	-	TRBV4-3	TRBJ2-5	TGCGCCAGCAGCCAGGGTAGCGGGGCCCAAGAGACCCAGTACTTC	CASSQGSGAQETQYF
-	once	TRBV7-2	TRBJ1-1	TGTGCCAGCAGCTCTATCTTAAGTACTGAAGCTTTCTTT	CASSSILSTEAFF